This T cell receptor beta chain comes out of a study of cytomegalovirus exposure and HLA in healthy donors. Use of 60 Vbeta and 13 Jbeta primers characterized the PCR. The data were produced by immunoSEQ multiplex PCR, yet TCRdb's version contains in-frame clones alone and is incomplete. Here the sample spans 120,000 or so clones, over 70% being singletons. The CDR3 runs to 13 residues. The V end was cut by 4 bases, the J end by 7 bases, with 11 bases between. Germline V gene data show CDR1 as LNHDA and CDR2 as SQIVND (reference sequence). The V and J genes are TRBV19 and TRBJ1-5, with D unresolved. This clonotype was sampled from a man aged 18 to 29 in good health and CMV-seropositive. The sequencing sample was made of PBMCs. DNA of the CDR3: TGTGCCAGTAGTAGAGGGTTTGGACAGCCCCAGCATTTT. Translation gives CASSRGFGQPQHF.